This T cell receptor beta chain comes out of a study of beta chain features in type 1 diabetes. Every isolated RNA sample was fully reverse transcribed, so sequencing captured expressed TCRB transcripts. Assay: immunoSEQ multiplex PCR; the TCRdb copy retains only in-frame clones and omits some. The table includes about 340,000 clones, roughly 8.8% detected once. As regards this clone: Its antigen remains unidentified.

General observations from the study: All four CD4+ subsets of Type 1 diabetes patients contained TCRB CDR3s that were moderately but significantly shorter.

Germline CDR1 and CDR2: MNHEY and SVGAGI. V lost 8 bases to trimming and J lost 1 base; unmatched junction nucleotides: 3. The CDR3 runs 13 residues. The sequence was collected from a man under 40 with type 1 diabetes. The chain combines TRBV6-5 with TRBJ2-5, with TRBD1 identical over 8 bases. The sample taken for sequencing was central memory CD4+ T cells from blood. CDR3 protein: CASGRGLQETQYF. The CDR3 bases are TGTGCCAGCGGCAGGGGGCTCCAAGAGACCCAGTACTTC.